This T cell receptor (beta chain) comes out of a study of shared clonotypes between healthy human individuals. After removal of 0 bases from V and 3 bases from J, the junction contained 2 bases not matched to a gene. Germline V lookup: CDR1 SGHNT, CDR2 YENEEA. This CDR3 is built from 15 residues. Findings and limits, study-wide: With several donors compared, about 5% of naive CD4 clonotypes were shared.

The sorted-subset replicate PCRs were given around 0.2 ug DNA, which is approximately 30,000 T cell genomes. Profiling relied on immunoSEQ multiplex PCR, and the TCRdb table lists in-frame clones only, not all of them. Here the sample spans over a million clones, roughly 96% being singletons. As to this clone: The target antigen is unknown.

The receptor was derived from a man younger than 45 in good health. The genes are TRBV11-3 and TRBJ2-3; 8 bases fit TRBD1. Specimen: naive CD4+ T cells sorted from blood. The subset here: CD45RA+ positively selected. The CDR3 region is CASSLDGQGTDTQYF. CDR3 coding DNA: TGTGCCAGCAGCTTAGATGGACAGGGAACAGATACGCAGTATTTT.